This T cell receptor beta chain was identified during a study of shared clonotypes between healthy human individuals (dated by TCRdb to about 2020). Study-level background: The cohort comprised two women and a few men aged 18 to 49 years. For each donor, three plates each were used for CD4 naive and CD4 memory, two plates were used for CD8 naive, and one plate was used for CD8 memory. To estimate repertoire size and how much clonotypes are shared between individuals, the study performed deep sequencing of blood TCR repertoires from five healthy adults. Different laboratories and diverse techniques were used to prepare libraries and sequence TCR repertoires, to increase sequencing depth and limit assay-specific biases. Between about 0.9 and 8.9 billion PBMCs per donor were obtained by leukapheresis.

The CDR3, cysteine through phenylalanine, is 15 amino acids long. Only the CDR3 DNA is retained, 45 bases long and in frame from the first base. From the germline V gene (reference sequence), CDR1 is SGHNT and CDR2 is YYREEE. The trim is 1 base for V and 0 bases for J, with a gap of 8 bases between the germline ends. CD8 naive samples consisted of CD45RO-negative cells that were positively selected for CCR7, yielding a CD45RA+CCR7+ population without TemRA cells. Donors were healthy HIV-negative adults with no recently reported acute infections or vaccinations. Every donor was a Caucasian adult living in Nashville, Tennessee, USA. Blood was obtained by leukapheresis, after which PBMCs were separated by Ficoll-Histopaque density gradient centrifugation and cryopreserved in liquid nitrogen vapor phase. Purity and quantity of every magnetically sorted T cell population were checked by analytical flow cytometry. From each sorted fraction, genomic DNA was isolated and quantified by UV absorbance on a Nanodrop 2000c.

Summary of the overall study and its limitations: The genetic and exposure-history diversity represented was limited by the small number of donors. Compared with non-shared clonotypes, clonotypes shared by all four sorted-subset donors had higher generation probabilities. Even with the large sequencing depth, rarefaction of the sorted-subset datasets indicated that sequencing was incomplete. Only blood was sampled, and tissue TCR repertoires likely differ from those in blood. Larger estimated clonotype richness was generally found for naive subsets than for memory subsets. When four donors were compared, the shared fraction of clonotypes was roughly 5% for naive CD4, over 3% for naive CD8, more than 2% for memory CD4, and 0.35% to 0.4% for memory CD8. Pairwise subsampling led to the expectation that sequencing depth would affect the degree of clonotype sharing among donors.

On this clone: Its antigen is still unknown. Base qualities are not at hand, and no much larger clone is one base apart.

Using the deep immunoSEQ assay, multiplex PCR amplified TCR CDR3 regions from genomic DNA. Extracted genomic DNA from each cell subset was distributed evenly across all wells of several immunoSEQ 96-well plates, and each plate was treated as a replicate. For sorted subsets, each replicate PCR was loaded with approximately 200 ng genomic DNA, equivalent to some 27,000 T cell genomes. Purified libraries were quantified with a Qubit 3.0 fluorometer, sized on a Bioanalyzer 2100, and re-quantified with the KAPA Library Quantification kit. Every immunoSEQ 96-well plate was sequenced on a separate single-read 150-cycle Illumina NextSeq 550 flow cell. Processing in the source paper ran as follows. Because only junctional sequences without quality scores were contained in the immunoSEQ output, filtering matching that applied to full-length reads could not be performed. Sequences were annotated with PyIR, a Python wrapper for IgBLAST v1.9, and V/J genes and CDR3 were assigned using IMGT germline references. Any read was removed if the V/J assignment was weak (E-value above 1e-6), the CDR3 was missing, or the read contained stop codons, out-of-frame junctions, or ambiguous translated residues. A V3J clonotype was defined by an identical inferred V gene, J gene, and CDR3 amino acid sequence. The percentage overlap between two repertoires was calculated by dividing the number of shared unique clonotypes by the size of the smaller repertoire. Richness of each repertoire was evaluated using RTK rarefaction, the Chao1 estimator, and Recon v2.1 estimates of unobserved clonotypes. Generation probabilities were computed with OLGA for all TCRbeta clonotypes obtained by the gDNA method from several donors. TCRdb's version of the immuneACCESS table is confined to in-frame rearrangements and falls short of the full clone set. An unresolved V gene accounts for under half of the shortfall where checked; the remainder is of unknown origin. V and J calls and clone size come straight from that table; D and trimming were deduced from the DNA. This sample has approximately 600,000 clones in its table, and around 96% of those were observed once. Jointly, the top ten make up 0.11% of the sample.

The material sequenced was naive CD8+ T cells sorted from blood. The label giving this sample's cell subset or site can be read as: CD45RA+CCR7+. The receptor was derived from a woman aged 25 to 39 in good health. The sequence is built from TRBV5-4 and TRBJ1-5; a confident D gene designation cannot be given. The CDR3 reads as follows: CASSLSPSSNQPQHF. The DNA sequence is TGTGCCAGCAGCTTGTCTCCCTCTAGCAATCAGCCCCAGCATTTT.